What follows are 32 T cell receptor beta chains derived from one specimen sequenced in a study of beta chain features in type 1 diabetes. Sequencing targeted expressed TCRB transcripts, as all isolated RNA had been reverse transcribed. Here immunoSEQ multiplex PCR was the method, and the copy in TCRdb shows in-frame clones only, minus some. Here the sample spans a few hundred thousand clones, roughly an eighth being singletons. Sequencing input: naive CD4+ T cells from blood. These receptors were obtained from a man aged 18 to 29 in good health.

V usage is TRBV9 and J usage is TRBJ1-1; perhaps TRBD1 as D (5 bases). V was pared by 4 bases and J by 7 bases, with 17 bases between. CDR1 SGDLS and CDR2 YYNGEE come from the germline V gene. The CDR3 is 14 amino acids. Here the CDR3 reads CASSPRTKGLEAFF. CDR3 nucleotides: TGTGCCAGCAGCCCCCGGACTAAGGGACTTGAAGCTTTCTTT.

This rearrangement joins TRBV7-9 to TRBJ2-1, with a possible D match to TRBD1 (7 bases). Germline V lookup: CDR1 SEHNR, CDR2 FQNEAQ (reference sequence). The CDR3 length is 15 residues. V dropped 5 bases and J dropped 3 bases, with 14 bases sitting between them. The CDR3 DNA reads TGTGCCAGCAGCGCGCGGGACAGAGTCTACAATGAGCAGTTCTTC. It yields the protein CASSARDRVYNEQFF.

The CDR3 loop reads CASSLARDTGELFF. In DNA, the CDR3 is TGTGCCAGCAGTTTAGCCAGGGACACCGGGGAGCTGTTTTTT. The chain employs TRBV27 and TRBJ2-2, with D tentatively TRBD1 (5 bases). Germline CDR1 is MNHEY and CDR2 is SMNVEV (reference sequence). V dropped 2 bases and J dropped 3 bases, with 7 bases sitting between them. This CDR3 has 14 residues.

This clone showed up just a few times. This sequence joins TRBV5-1 and TRBJ2-1; 12 bases agree with TRBD2. The trim removed 4 bases at V and 2 bases at J, leaving 7 bases unmatched. Germline V gene data show CDR1 as SGHRS and CDR2 as YFSETQ. This CDR3 contains 17 residues. DNA for the CDR3: TGCGCCAGCAGCAAACCAACTAGCGGGGGGCCCTACAATGAGCAGTTCTTC. Protein sequence: CASSKPTSGGPYNEQFF.

The rearrangement links TRBV6-5 to TRBJ2-7; 12 nucleotides align to TRBD2. The trim removed 0 bases at V and 1 base at J, leaving 1 base unmatched. Germline V lookup: CDR1 MNHEY, CDR2 SVGAGI. CDR3 length: 16 amino acids. The CDR3 bases are TGTGCCAGCAGTTACTCCCTAGCGGGAGGGTCCTACGAGCAGTACTTC. Translation gives CASSYSLAGGSYEQYF.

The chain carries TRBV7-8 and TRBJ2-5, with 8 bases aligning to TRBD1. The J segment lost 2 bases and the V segment lost 6 bases, leaving 5 bases of the junction unmatched. CDR3 length: 14 amino acids. Germline CDR1 and CDR2: SGHVS and FQNEAQ. Written as DNA, the CDR3 is TGTGCCAGCAGGCCACAGGGGGGTCAAGAGACCCAGTACTTC. Protein sequence: CASRPQGGQETQYF.

This clone was picked up a small number of times. In nucleotides, the CDR3 is TGTGCCAGCAGCTCCGGAGTTGGGAGCGGGAGGATATCCGAGCAGTTCTTC. Its translation is CASSSGVGSGRISEQFF. This chain links TRBV11-3 with TRBJ2-1; TRBD2 agrees at 9 bases. Per the germline V gene, CDR1 is SGHNT and CDR2 is YENEEA. CDR3 length: 17 residues. V dropped 4 bases and J dropped 10; count of bases not matched to a gene: 17.

This clone came up a few times. The chain links TRBV28 to TRBJ2-7; 10 nucleotides match TRBD1. There are 14 residues in the CDR3. Germline V gives CDR1 MDHEN, CDR2 SYDVKM. Trimming at V came to 5 bases and at J to 3 bases, leaving 4 bases not matched to a gene. As DNA, the CDR3 is TGTGCCAGCAGTCCTAGGACAGGGGGCTACGAGCAGTACTTC. This encodes CASSPRTGGYEQYF.

This clone was seen a single time. This chain uses TRBV28 with TRBJ2-4; perhaps TRBD2 as D (7 bases). The CDR3 sequence is 15 residues long. Deletions cut 3 bases from V and 1 base from J, with 10 bases between. CDR1 is MDHEN and CDR2 is SYDVKM in the germline V gene. CDR3 sequence: CASSLGGAAKNIQYF. The CDR3 DNA reads as TGTGCCAGCAGTTTGGGGGGGGCGGCCAAAAACATTCAGTACTTC.

This clone was counted a few times. The rearrangement links TRBV5-6 to TRBJ1-5; 9 bases are shared with TRBD1. This CDR3 region has 16 residues. The ends lost 4 bases at V and 6 bases at J; junction bases unmatched: 11. Germline values: CDR1 SGHDT, CDR2 YYEEEE. The CDR3 sequence is CASSPGTGKNSQPQHF. CDR3 DNA: TGTGCCAGCAGCCCAGGGACAGGGAAGAATAGTCAGCCCCAGCATTTT.

This rearrangement joins TRBV4-3 to TRBJ2-7; 8 nucleotides align to TRBD2. Germline values: CDR1 LGHNA, CDR2 YSLEER. Unmatched junction bases numbered 8, after V lost 3 bases and J lost 1 base. CDR3 length: 16 amino acids. This chain's CDR3 is CASSQYTGGGSYEQYF. For the CDR3, the DNA is TGCGCCAGCAGCCAGTATACCGGGGGGGGATCCTACGAGCAGTACTTC.

This clone was counted only a few times. For the CDR3, the DNA is TGTGCCAGCAGCCGGTTTCAAAGCTATGGCTACACCTTC. It is translated as CASSRFQSYGYTF. The rearrangement uses TRBV7-9 and TRBJ1-2; D not certain. The germline CDR1 and CDR2 sequences are SEHNR and FQNEAQ (reference sequence). Trimming took off 5 bases at V and 4 bases at J, with 11 bases between the two ends. This CDR3 comprises 13 residues.

This chain connects TRBV30 to TRBJ1-1, with TRBD1 matching over 7 bases. CDR3 length: 15 residues. Germline V gene data show CDR1 as GTSNPN and CDR2 as SVGIG (reference sequence). Trimming took 0 bases from V and 2 from J; bases not matched to a gene: 6. CDR3 sequence: CAWSVQGTVNTEAFF. CDR3 DNA: TGTGCCTGGAGTGTACAGGGGACAGTTAACACTGAAGCTTTCTTT.

With regard to this clone: Germline and junction disagree at one end, which may indicate a read error. The V gene is TRBV28, the J gene TRBJ2-6; perhaps TRBD2 as D (7 bases). The CDR3 extends over 17 amino acids. Germline lookup yields CDR1 MDHEN and CDR2 SYDVKM. Here the CDR3 reads CASGGGRVVSGANVLTF. DNA of the CDR3: TGTGCCAGCGGCGGGGGCAGGGTGGTCTCTGGAGCCAACGTCCTGACTTTC.

The rearrangement uses TRBV9 and TRBJ2-1, with 8 bases identical to TRBD2. The J segment lost 8 bases and the V segment lost 7 bases, leaving 14 bases of the junction unmatched. Germline V lookup: CDR1 SGDLS, CDR2 YYNGEE. CDR3 size: 15 residues. DNA for the CDR3: TGTGCCAGCGCGCGGGGGACTAGGTCCGGGGATGAGCAGTTCTTC. Protein: CASARGTRSGDEQFF.

This clone has just a few counts. V is TRBV30 and J is TRBJ1-4; 8 bases agree with TRBD1. Germline CDR1 is GTSNPN and CDR2 is SVGIG (reference sequence). V lost 0 bases to trimming and J lost 11 bases; unmatched junction nucleotides: 8. The CDR3 length is 14 residues. CDR3 residues: CAWSVSQGAWKLFF. The CDR3 DNA follows: TGTGCCTGGAGTGTTTCTCAGGGGGCCTGGAAACTGTTTTTT.

This clone occurred a few times. This chain uses TRBV7-8 with TRBJ2-5; the D gene is possibly TRBD1 (6 bases). The CDR3 length is 15 residues. In germline, CDR1 is SGHVS, CDR2 FQNEAQ. Trimming pared 1 base from V and 5 bases from J, leaving 14 bases between. In DNA form, the CDR3 reads TGTGCCAGCAGCTTAGGGTGGGGGCCTTGGGAGACCCAGTACTTC. Its translation is CASSLGWGPWETQYF.

This clone turned up a few times. The rearrangement uses TRBV4-3 and TRBJ2-5, with D maybe TRBD1 (6 bases). V was shortened by 1 base and J by 2 bases, with 14 bases between the two germline ends. The CDR3 length is 16 residues. Germline CDR1 LGHNA, CDR2 YSLEER. CDR3 region: CASSQVLLGQQETQYF. Here the CDR3 DNA reads TGCGCCAGCAGCCAAGTTCTCCTAGGACAGCAAGAGACCCAGTACTTC.

Here the CDR3 reads CASSRTGLLPQHF. CDR3 DNA: TGTGCCAGCAGCAGGACAGGGTTATTACCCCAGCATTTT. The rearrangement links TRBV6-5 to TRBJ1-5; 8 positions match TRBD1. The germline V gene has CDR1 MNHEY and CDR2 SVGAGI. The CDR3 runs 13 residues. With V trimmed by 6 bases and J by 10 bases, 8 bases remained unmatched.

J is TRBJ2-7 and V is TRBV28, with TRBD2 identical over 11 bases. CDR3 length equals 12 residues. With V trimmed by 8 bases and J by 4 bases, 1 base remained unmatched. Germline V CDR1 and CDR2: MDHEN, SYDVKM. The CDR3 DNA reads TGTGCCAGCGGGACTAGCGGATACGAGCAGTACTTC. It encodes CASGTSGYEQYF.

This clone was counted ten times or more. The J gene is TRBJ2-1, the V gene TRBV12-5, with D tentatively TRBD2 (6 bases). Germline CDR1 and CDR2: LGHNT and FRNRAP. V shed 5 bases and J shed 3 bases, with 11 bases lying between them. CDR3 length equals 14 residues. The CDR3 coding sequence is TGTGCTAGTGGTCCGGGACTGTACTACAATGAGCAGTTCTTC. Translating it yields CASGPGLYYNEQFF.

This clone was seen only a few times. The chain uses TRBV2 and TRBJ2-3, with TRBD1 matching 9 bases. The CDR3 totals 15 residues. V gave up 4 bases and J gave up 4 bases; unmatched junction bases: 6. Germline V CDR1 and CDR2: SNHLY, FYNNEI. The DNA for the CDR3 is TGTGCCAGCAGTGGGAGACAGGGGGGATCAGATACGCAGTATTTT. Protein sequence: CASSGRQGGSDTQYF.

This clone was seen a handful of times. The V and J genes are TRBV28 and TRBJ1-2; D might be TRBD1 (5 bases). In germline, CDR1 is MDHEN, CDR2 SYDVKM. The CDR3 totals 13 residues. Between the trimmed V and J ends, which lost 4 bases and 3 bases, there was a span of 9 bases. The CDR3: CASSYDSYYGYTF. CDR3 coding DNA: TGTGCCAGCAGTTATGACAGTTACTATGGCTACACCTTC.

V usage is TRBV2 and J usage is TRBJ2-3; 9 bases fit TRBD1. From germline, CDR1 is SNHLY and CDR2 FYNNEI. The V gene end was trimmed by 0 bases and the J gene end by 0 bases; junction bases not matched to a gene: 1. The CDR3 is 16 amino acids. The CDR3: CASSEAGTGSTDTQYF. The CDR3 nucleotides read TGTGCCAGCAGTGAAGCCGGGACAGGGAGCACAGATACGCAGTATTTT.

The table lists this clone with many counts. The chain employs TRBV30 and TRBJ2-3, with 8 bases identical to TRBD2. The CDR3 consists of 12 residues. From germline, CDR1 is GTSNPN and CDR2 SVGIG (reference sequence). V lost 8 bases, J lost 6 bases, and 7 bases stayed unmatched. CDR3 residues: CASRTSKDTQYF. In nucleotides, the CDR3 is TGTGCCAGCCGGACTAGCAAGGATACGCAGTATTTT.

The rearrangement uses TRBV5-5 and TRBJ2-5; TRBD2 matches at 14 bases. The CDR3 length is 15 residues. Germline CDR1 reads SGHKS; CDR2 reads YYEKEE (reference sequence). With V trimmed by 5 bases and J by 5 bases, 5 bases remained unmatched. As DNA, the CDR3 is TGTGCCAGCAGAAGTGGACTAGCGGGAGGCGAGACCCAGTACTTC. This sequence encodes CASRSGLAGGETQYF.

This clone was observed a few times. The chain recombines TRBV5-1 with TRBJ2-7; a weak D match, TRBD2 (7 bases). Per germline, CDR1 SGHRS and CDR2 YFSETQ. The CDR3 runs to 15 residues. The germline V and J ends were trimmed by 4 bases and 6 bases, with 20 bases remaining between them. The CDR3 is CASSTRGGWNPEQYF. For the CDR3, the DNA is TGCGCCAGCAGCACGAGGGGGGGCTGGAACCCCGAGCAGTACTTC.

This clone was seen only a few times. V gene TRBV21-1 combines with J gene TRBJ2-4; TRBD1, as called in the table, went unchecked against the DNA. TRBV21-1 is a pseudogene segment. CDR3 length equals 17 residues. CDR3 in DNA: TGTGCCAGCAGCAAAGGTGGGACAGGAAAAGCCAAAAACATTCAGTACTTC. Translating it yields CASSKGGTGKAKNIQYF.

This chain joins TRBV27 and TRBJ2-7; D uncertain. The ends were cut back, 7 bases at V and 6 bases at J, with 16 bases in the middle. The CDR3 is made up of 13 amino acids. Germline CDR1 MNHEY, CDR2 SMNVEV (reference sequence). The CDR3 sequence is CASTGHPEGEQYF. As DNA, the CDR3 is TGTGCCAGCACAGGCCACCCTGAAGGCGAGCAGTACTTC.

The chain has TRBV7-9 and TRBJ2-6, with a possible D match to TRBD1 (7 bases). The CDR3 totals 18 residues. The germline V gene has CDR1 SEHNR and CDR2 FQNEAQ (reference sequence). V was trimmed by 1 base and J by 0 bases, leaving 13 bases between them. The CDR3 DNA reads as TGTGCCAGCAGCTTAGGCGGGGACAGCCTCTCTGGGGCCAACGTCCTGACTTTC. Translation: CASSLGGDSLSGANVLTF.

This clone has more than one count but fewer than ten. The chain carries TRBV28 and TRBJ2-7; possible D gene TRBD2, 5 bases. The ends were cut back, 5 bases at V and 0 bases at J, with 8 bases in the middle. Germline V CDR1 and CDR2: MDHEN, SYDVKM. The CDR3 is made up of 13 amino acids. In DNA, the CDR3 is TGTGCCAGCAGTGACTATCTCTCCTACGAGCAGTACTTC. The encoded protein is CASSDYLSYEQYF.

The rearrangement uses TRBV28 and TRBJ2-5; 9 bases match TRBD2. Unmatched junction bases numbered 8, after V lost 1 base and J lost 5 bases. Germline CDR1 and CDR2: MDHEN and SYDVKM. The CDR3 loop spans 16 amino acids. The CDR3 DNA sequence: TGTGCCAGCAGTTTATTGGGGGGACTAGCTGAGGAGACCCAGTACTTC. Its translation is CASSLLGGLAEETQYF.